The 9 T cell receptor beta chains presented below share a single source sample, sequenced in a study of shared clonotypes between healthy human individuals. The protocol was immunoSEQ multiplex PCR, while the TCRdb copy is restricted to in-frame clones and leaves out a portion. Among more than 90,000 clones, 65% to 70% were seen once, and the ten largest hold over 35%. Sequencing was carried out using memory CD8+ T cells sorted from blood. The subset here: CD45RO+ cells pooled with CCR7-negative TemRA cells. All receptors come from a man under 40 in good health.

The chain joins TRBV7-2 to TRBJ1-4; no firm D call. Germline loops: CDR1 SGHTA, CDR2 FQGNSA. Trimming left V 5 bases short and J 10 bases short, with 14 bases between. The CDR3 covers 13 residues. This chain's CDR3 is CASSEQTVGKLFF. CDR3 nucleotides: TGTGCCAGCAGCGAACAGACGGTGGGAAAACTGTTTTTT.

The J gene is TRBJ2-1, the V gene TRBV1; the table's D call of TRBD2 was not tested on the DNA. TRBV1 constitutes a pseudogene. The CDR3 covers 19 residues. CDR3 nucleotides: TGCACCAGCAGCCAAGATTTTCGGGTAGGGAGGGTTCCCTACAATGAGCAGTTCTTC. Its translation is CTSSQDFRVGRVPYNEQFF.

The chain combines TRBV5-4 with TRBJ1-4, with a tentative D call TRBD1 (5 bases). This CDR3 is 15 amino acids long. V was cut by 1 base and J by 6 bases, with 13 bases left in between. Per germline, CDR1 SGHNT and CDR2 YYREEE (reference sequence). The CDR3 sequence is CASSLRARGDEKLFF. CDR3 DNA: TGTGCCAGCAGCTTGAGGGCCCGAGGGGATGAAAAACTGTTTTTT.

The chain links TRBV27 to TRBJ2-7; D gene ambiguous. Germline lookup yields CDR1 MNHEY and CDR2 SMNVEV (reference sequence). The CDR3 sequence is 15 residues long. The V end was cut by 8 bases, the J end by 0 bases, with 17 bases between. The CDR3 coding sequence is TGTGCCAGCGCTTCGCGGCCAAGGAGCTCCTACGAGCAGTACTTC. Translated, it gives CASASRPRSSYEQYF.

The gene calls are TRBV5-1 and TRBJ1-6; D is unclear. This CDR3 region has 13 residues. The ends were cut back, 3 bases at V and 9 bases at J, with 10 bases in the middle. Germline loops: CDR1 SGHRS, CDR2 YFSETQ. The CDR3 is CASSSAVGSPLHF. The DNA of the CDR3 is TGCGCCAGCAGCTCGGCAGTCGGTTCACCCCTCCACTTT. The whole variable domain, remainder taken from reference TRBV5-1 and TRBJ1-6, is KAGVTQTPRYLIKTRGQQVTLSCSPISGHRSVSWYQQTPGQGLQFLFEYFSETQRNKGNFPGRFSGRQFSNSRSEMNVSTLELGDSALYLCASSSAVGSPLHFGNGTRLTVT.

This chain joins TRBV29-1 and TRBJ2-1; TRBD2 is a possible D gene (6 bases). V was clipped by 2 bases and J by 10 bases, with 12 bases between them. The germline V gene has CDR1 SQVTM and CDR2 ANQGSEA. CDR3 length equals 12 residues. The CDR3 reads CSVEPLTSEQFF. The CDR3 nucleotides read TGCAGCGTTGAACCACTCACTAGCGAGCAGTTCTTC.

The J gene is TRBJ1-5, the V gene TRBV6-5; D is unresolved. Trimming pared 0 bases from V and 7 bases from J, leaving 10 bases between. CDR3 length equals 14 residues. CDR1 is MNHEY, CDR2 SVGAGI, per germline. CDR3 region: CASSYSSDWQPQHF. The CDR3 DNA reads TGTGCCAGCAGTTACTCGTCGGACTGGCAGCCCCAGCATTTT.

The gene calls are TRBV18 and TRBJ2-1, with TRBD1 matching over 7 bases. The CDR3 extends over 18 amino acids. CDR1 is KGHSH, CDR2 LQKENI, per germline. The J segment lost 3 bases and the V segment lost 6 bases, leaving 17 bases of the junction unmatched. Written as DNA, the CDR3 is TGTGCCAGCTCTCGGGCCGACCGCTGGCAGGGGGTCTACAATGAGCAGTTCTTC. This gives the protein CASSRADRWQGVYNEQFF.

The chain joins TRBV7-9 to TRBJ2-1; 7 bases line up with TRBD2. Trimming removed 1 base from V and 2 bases from J; junction bases left unmatched: 5. This CDR3 contains 16 residues. Looked up from germline, CDR1 is SEHNR and CDR2 is FQNEAQ (reference sequence). The CDR3 bases are TGTGCCAGCAGCTTAGTCTGGCGGGAGCCCTACAATGAGCAGTTCTTC. Amino acid sequence: CASSLVWREPYNEQFF. The variable domain in full, completed from reference TRBV7-9 and TRBJ2-1, reads DTGVSQNPRHKITKRGQNVTFRCDPISEHNRLYWYRQTLGQGPEFLTYFQNEAQLEKSRLLSDRFSAERPKGSFSTLEIQRTEQGDSAMYLCASSLVWREPYNEQFFGPGTRLTVL.